What follows are 24 T cell receptor beta chains derived from one specimen sequenced in a study of PD-1 blockade in mismatch repair-deficient tumors (dated by TCRdb to 2016 to 2017). Library construction relied on the immunoSEQ multiplex PCR assay. The immuneACCESS repertoire file appears here via TCRdb, limited to in-frame rearrangements. These files lack a portion of the clones; in checked studies, under half of the deficit traces to unresolved V genes, and the cause of the others is not known. The sample records under 50,000 clones, 80% to 85% of which are singletons. The ten largest account for about 1.1% of the sample. The input for sequencing was PBMCs, taken about 38 weeks after starting pembrolizumab. The receptors derive from an adult with mismatch repair-deficient cancer.

This rearrangement joins TRBV5-6 to TRBJ1-3, with D possibly matching TRBD1 (6 bases). Per germline, CDR1 SGHDT and CDR2 YYEEEE. The germline V and J ends were trimmed by 2 bases and 2 bases, with 14 bases remaining between them. The CDR3 is made up of 16 amino acids. The CDR3 sequence is CASSLQGGEAGNTIYF. As DNA, the CDR3 is TGTGCCAGCAGCTTACAGGGAGGGGAGGCTGGAAACACCATATATTTT.

V and J are TRBV4-1 and TRBJ2-1; maybe TRBD2 (5 bases). The V end lost 4 bases, the J end lost 6 bases, and 19 bases lay between the germline ends. CDR3 size: 16 residues. Germline CDR1 reads MGHRA; CDR2 reads YSYEKL. CDR3 in DNA: TGCGCCAGCAGCCCGAGGCCCGCTAGAGGGCCCAATGAGCAGTTCTTC. Translation gives CASSPRPARGPNEQFF.

The chain uses TRBV7-8 and TRBJ2-2, with 7 bases that match TRBD2. J gave up 6 bases and V 5 bases, and 15 bases lay outside the gene matches. Germline lookup yields CDR1 SGHVS and CDR2 FQNEAQ. This CDR3 is built from 17 residues. The CDR3 sequence is CASSPLGGGEGAGELFF. DNA of the CDR3: TGTGCCAGCAGCCCCCTAGGTGGGGGGGAAGGGGCCGGGGAGCTGTTTTTT. The full variable domain, rest sourced from reference TRBV7-8 and TRBJ2-2, is GAGVSQSPRYKVAKRGQDVALRCDPISGHVSLFWYQQALGQGPEFLTYFQNEAQLDKSGLPSDRFFAERPEGSVSTLKIQRTQQEDSAVYLCASSPLGGGEGAGELFFGEGSRLTVL.

The chain employs TRBV7-3 and TRBJ2-5; weak D call: TRBD1 (6 bases). The germline CDR1 and CDR2 sequences are SGHTA and FQGTGA. The CDR3 length is 13 residues. The V end lost 4 bases, the J end lost 5 bases, and 11 bases lay between the germline ends. CDR3 amino acids: CASSSGVFETQYF. The CDR3 region has the DNA TGTGCCAGCAGCTCAGGGGTTTTCGAGACCCAGTACTTC.

About this clone: Its ends do not fully match the called genes, so a read error is possible. V and J are TRBV7-7 and TRBJ2-3; D ambiguous. Germline assignment: CDR1 SSHAT and CDR2 FNYEAQ (reference sequence). There are 14 residues in the CDR3. Here the CDR3 DNA reads TGTGCTAGCAGCCGTTTAGCTGCCACAGATACGCAGTATTTT. Its protein product is CASSRLAATDTQYF.

The V call is TRBV7-2, the J call TRBJ2-1; 8 bases agree with TRBD2. The CDR3 length is 16 residues. The V segment lost 0 bases and the J segment 9 bases; nucleotides outside the gene matches: 10. Germline CDR1 and CDR2: SGHTA and FQGNSA. The CDR3 sequence is CASSLAREGPGGEQFF. The CDR3 nucleotides are TGTGCCAGCAGCTTAGCACGGGAGGGCCCCGGGGGTGAGCAGTTCTTC.

The gene calls are TRBV7-2 and TRBJ2-3; D remains unclear. Trimming removed 5 bases from V and 0 bases from J, with 3 bases in between. In germline, CDR1 is SGHTA, CDR2 FQGNSA. The CDR3 is 12 amino acids. CDR3 nucleotide sequence: TGTGCCAGCAGCCCGAGCACAGATACGCAGTATTTT. Its protein product is CASSPSTDTQYF.

The gene calls are TRBV28 and TRBJ1-2, with 11 bases matching TRBD1. The length of the CDR3 is 14 residues. The junction had 3 bases not matched to a gene; V was cut back by 2 bases and J by 7 bases. Germline CDR1 reads MDHEN; CDR2 reads SYDVKM. The CDR3 DNA sequence: TGTGCCAGCAGTTTAGGACAGGGGGCCTTTGGCTACACCTTC. It specifies CASSLGQGAFGYTF.

This chain links TRBV27 with TRBJ2-7, with D tentatively TRBD1 (6 bases). V was clipped by 5 bases and J by 0 bases, with 17 bases between them. This CDR3 region has 16 residues. CDR1 and CDR2 (germline): MNHEY, SMNVEV (reference sequence). The CDR3 nucleotides read TGTGCCAGCAGTGGATACGGGACAACTACCTCCTACGAGCAGTACTTC. It encodes CASSGYGTTTSYEQYF.

The chain employs TRBV28 and TRBJ1-1; maybe TRBD1 (5 bases). CDR3 length: 16 residues. The germline CDR1 and CDR2 sequences are MDHEN and SYDVKM. Trimming took 4 bases from V and 3 from J, leaving 18 bases between them. This chain's CDR3 is CASSYPLGGSDTEAFF. CDR3 in DNA: TGTGCCAGCAGTTACCCCCTGGGGGGGTCGGACACTGAAGCTTTCTTT.

V usage is TRBV9 and J usage is TRBJ2-1; D might be TRBD2 (6 bases). Trimming left V 2 bases short and J 3 bases short, with 9 bases between. This CDR3 is built from 14 residues. Germline V CDR1 and CDR2: SGDLS, YYNGEE. CDR3: CASSVGLHYNEQFF. The DNA for the CDR3 is TGTGCCAGCAGCGTGGGACTTCACTACAATGAGCAGTTCTTC.

CDR3 amino acids: CASSLNTGGGETQYF. The CDR3 bases are TGCGCCAGCAGCCTAAATACAGGGGGCGGAGAGACCCAGTACTTC. The chain carries TRBV5-1 and TRBJ2-5; 9 bases are shared with TRBD1. The ends lost 4 bases at V and 4 bases at J; junction bases unmatched: 8. The CDR3 contains 15 residues. Germline CDR1 SGHRS, CDR2 YFSETQ. The whole variable domain, filled in from reference TRBV5-1 and TRBJ2-5, reads KAGVTQTPRYLIKTRGQQVTLSCSPISGHRSVSWYQQTPGQGLQFLFEYFSETQRNKGNFPGRFSGRQFSNSRSEMNVSTLELGDSALYLCASSLNTGGGETQYFGPGTRLLVL.

The rearrangement links TRBV15 to TRBJ2-7; 8 nucleotides line up with TRBD2. The CDR3 is made up of 16 amino acids. Germline V gene lookup returns CDR1 LNHNV and CDR2 YYDKDF (reference sequence). With V trimmed by 1 base and J by 5 bases, 10 bases remained unmatched. The CDR3 DNA is TGTGCCACCAGCAGAGTGGTACGGGAGGGCCTGGACGAGCAGTACTTC. This codes for CATSRVVREGLDEQYF.

The chain employs TRBV10-1 and TRBJ2-2; TRBD1 matches 8 bases. The germline gives CDR1 WNHNN, CDR2 SYGVQD (reference sequence). V dropped 3 bases and J dropped 1; count of bases not matched to a gene: 4. The CDR3 runs to 16 residues. The CDR3 nucleotides read TGCGCCAGCAGTGATCAAGGGACAGGGAACACCGGGGAGCTGTTTTTT. Translation gives CASSDQGTGNTGELFF.

Details on this clone: One end of the junction is discordant with germline, which a read error may explain. The chain recombines TRBV28 with TRBJ1-2; TRBD1 aligns across 7 bases. Germline assignment: CDR1 MDHEN and CDR2 SYDVKM. The CDR3 spans 14 residues. CDR3 residues: CASSLGGGQAPLGF. The CDR3, as DNA: TGTGCCAGCAGTCTAGGGGGAGGACAGGCTCCCTTGGGCTTC.

This clone has a handful of counts. The rearrangement joins TRBV2 to TRBJ2-7; D gene ambiguous. This CDR3 contains 13 residues. V lost 5 bases to trimming and J lost 0 bases, with 8 bases between them. Germline V gene data show CDR1 as SNHLY and CDR2 as FYNNEI. As DNA, the CDR3 is TGTGCCAGCAGTTACAGTTACTCCTACGAGCAGTACTTC. Protein: CASSYSYSYEQYF.

Comment on this clone: One end of the junction fails to match germline, which may point to a read error. Additional DNA sequences in this sample encode the identical CDR3. This chain links TRBV29-1 with TRBJ1-5; a possible D gene is TRBD1 (6 bases). Germline V lookup: CDR1 SQVTM, CDR2 ANQGSEA. CDR3 length: 13 residues. CDR3 sequence: CSVARGSNQPQHF. In DNA form, the CDR3 reads TGTAGCGTTGCCAGGGGAAGCAATCAGCCCCAGCATTTT.

The chain couples TRBV6-5 to TRBJ2-1; the D gene is possibly TRBD1 (5 bases). CDR1 and CDR2 (germline): MNHEY, SVGAGI. The CDR3 loop spans 12 amino acids. With 5 bases removed from V and 4 bases from J, the gap between germline ends came to 6 bases. The CDR3: CASSPGYNEQFF. CDR3 sequence (DNA): TGTGCCAGCAGTCCAGGGTACAATGAGCAGTTCTTC.

This chain joins TRBV5-4 and TRBJ2-1, with D possibly being TRBD2 (7 bases). CDR1 is SGHNT, CDR2 YYREEE, per germline (reference sequence). This CDR3 has 16 amino acids. Deletions cut 4 bases from V and 2 bases from J, with 16 bases between. The CDR3 loop is CASSTGGGGTYNEQFF. The CDR3 DNA reads as TGTGCCAGCAGCACCGGGGGCGGGGGTACCTACAATGAGCAGTTCTTC.

The gene calls are TRBV28 and TRBJ1-6; D is possibly TRBD1 (6 bases). Germline CDR1 reads MDHEN; CDR2 reads SYDVKM. This CDR3 region has 15 residues. The germline V and J ends were trimmed by 5 bases and 10 bases, with 18 bases remaining between them. CDR3 sequence reads: CASSRLQGLWSPLHF. Written as DNA, the CDR3 is TGTGCCAGCAGTCGCTTACAGGGATTGTGGTCACCCCTCCACTTT.

In its sample, this clone was seen a few times. The genes are TRBV5-6 and TRBJ2-7, with 8 bases identical to TRBD1. J was trimmed by 4 bases and V by 0 bases; bases with no gene match: 3. CDR1 is SGHDT and CDR2 is YYEEEE in the germline V gene. CDR3 length: 14 amino acids. CDR3 sequence (DNA): TGTGCCAGCAGCTTGGGGACAGGGAAATACGAGCAGTACTTC. Encoded protein: CASSLGTGKYEQYF.

This clone came up once. This sequence joins TRBV5-1 and TRBJ2-1, with 7 bases matching TRBD2. After removal of 4 bases from V and 0 bases from J, the junction contained 4 bases not matched to a gene. CDR3 length: 15 amino acids. Germline V gene data show CDR1 as SGHRS and CDR2 as YFSETQ. DNA of the CDR3: TGCGCCAGCAGCGGGGGGGACTCCTCCTACAATGAGCAGTTCTTC. Its protein product is CASSGGDSSYNEQFF.

The chain carries TRBV10-2 and TRBJ2-7; D is ambiguous. Germline loops: CDR1 WSHSY, CDR2 SAAADI. This CDR3 is built from 15 residues. Trimming removed 7 bases from V and 4 bases from J, with 20 bases in between. The CDR3 nucleotides read TGCGCCAGCATTAATGACTCGGCAACTCAATACGAGCAGTACTTC. This codes for CASINDSATQYEQYF.

CDR3 protein: CASSQEWTGGLKKLFF. CDR3 coding DNA: TGCGCCAGCAGCCAAGAGTGGACAGGGGGCTTAAAAAAACTGTTTTTT. The chain links TRBV4-1 to TRBJ1-4, with TRBD1 identical over 11 bases. The V gene end was trimmed by 0 bases and the J gene end by 9 bases; junction bases not matched to a gene: 6. Germline V lookup: CDR1 MGHRA, CDR2 YSYEKL. This CDR3 is built from 16 residues.